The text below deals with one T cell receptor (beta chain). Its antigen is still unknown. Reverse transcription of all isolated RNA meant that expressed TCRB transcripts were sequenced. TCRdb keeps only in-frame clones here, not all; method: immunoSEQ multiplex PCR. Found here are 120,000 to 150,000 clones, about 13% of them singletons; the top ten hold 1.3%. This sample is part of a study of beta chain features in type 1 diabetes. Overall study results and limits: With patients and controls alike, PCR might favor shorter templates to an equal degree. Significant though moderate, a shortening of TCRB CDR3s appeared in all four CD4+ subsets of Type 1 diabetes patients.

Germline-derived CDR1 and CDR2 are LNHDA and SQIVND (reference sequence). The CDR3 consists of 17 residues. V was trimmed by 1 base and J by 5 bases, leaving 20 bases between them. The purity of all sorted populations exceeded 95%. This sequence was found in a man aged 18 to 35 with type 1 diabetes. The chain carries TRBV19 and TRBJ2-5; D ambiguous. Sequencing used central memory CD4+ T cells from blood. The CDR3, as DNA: TGTGCCAGTAGTATAGGTTTTGGGGATCCGTCGAGGGAGACCCAGTACTTC. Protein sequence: CASSIGFGDPSRETQYF.